What follows describes a single T cell receptor beta chain. Its matching antigen is unknown. This record belongs to a study of OX40 agonist ivuxolimab in advanced cancers. The ends were cut back, 6 bases at V and 5 bases at J, with 11 bases in the middle. Germline V gives CDR1 MNHNS, CDR2 SASEGT. This CDR3 has 13 residues. Profiled with immunoSEQ multiplex PCR; TCRdb holds only in-frame clones, not every one. The sample yields 45,000 to 50,000 clones, approximately 90% seen once. Study observations and caveats: CD4+ and CD8+ T cells in blood underwent clonal expansion by week 6 at 0.1 to 3.0 mg/kg.

The receptor's source is an adult with an advanced solid tumor such as melanoma, head and neck, liver or kidney cancer. Source: CD4+ or CD8+ T cells sorted from blood, taken in a trial of the OX40 agonist ivuxolimab. V usage is TRBV6-1 and J usage is TRBJ1-5; D unresolved. CDR3 sequence: CASSPVWDQPQHF. In nucleotides, the CDR3 is TGTGCCAGCAGCCCCGTCTGGGATCAGCCCCAGCATTTT.